Sequencing of this T cell receptor beta chain was carried out in a study of human T cells and chemical hapten exposure. With respect to this clonotype: Its target is not known. A much larger clone sits a single nucleotide away, making a read error possible.

TCRdb recomputed calls from the RACE reads with MiXCR, one row per CDR3 protein. The table includes 80,000 to 95,000 distinct CDR3 sequences, roughly 10% detected once. The CDR3 extends over 13 amino acids. Germline V CDR1 and CDR2: SGDLS, YYNGEE. Described time point: patch test 1, 2 weeks after DPC sensitization. As to treatment: therapeutic diphenylcyclopropenone sensitization with weekly scalp DPC. Sequencing started from total RNA isolated from unfractionated whole blood. Findings and caveats of the study: DPC sensitization did not alter TCRs above 1 in 1000 frequency. Expanded TCRs were compared with controls, and the expanded TCRs formed significantly more large CDR3 similarity clusters.

Sequenced here: whole blood, sampled in connection with sensitization to the hapten diphenylcyclopropenone (DPC). The TCR was taken from a woman aged 45-59 years with alopecia areata. Some clones in this sample may be carry-over from other donors' samples. This chain links TRBV9 with TRBJ2-1, with 8 bases that match TRBD2. The tail of the sequence fits TRBJ2-7 better, so the J call may be wrong. CDR3: CASSVAGGLEQYF. The CDR3 DNA reads as TGTGCCAGCAGCGTAGCGGGGGGGCTTGAGCAGTACTTC.